The text below deals with one T cell receptor beta chain. Its antigen is not identified. This entry belongs to a study of T cell repertoires in cytomegalovirus infection. Points from the study as a whole: CMV-specific HLA-C-restricted TCR beta clonotypes dominated the ex vivo response. Of the TCR beta families, the public ones yielded a cumulative frequency that identified carriers of CMV plus the relevant HLA.

Each CDR3 protein gets one entry after TCRdb re-called the reads with MiXCR. Of roughly 110,000 distinct CDR3 sequences listed, 30% are singletons. The germline V gene has CDR1 MNHEY and CDR2 SMNVEV (reference sequence). Between the trimmed V and J ends, which lost 0 bases and 11 bases, there was a span of 8 bases. CDR3 length equals 13 residues. The TCR was taken from a human donor in good health (CMV status not recorded). Some clones in this sample may be carry-over from other donors' samples. The rearrangement joins TRBV27 to TRBJ1-6; tentatively, D is TRBD1 (6 bases). The source was CD8+ T cells from cultured PBMCs, collected from culture after CMV antigen stimulation. The CDR3 sequence is CASSLSQGTPLHF. In nucleotides, the CDR3 is TGTGCCAGCAGTTTATCGCAGGGGACACCCCTCCACTTT.